The 25 T cell receptor beta chains below come from one sample, sequenced in a study of shared clonotypes between healthy human individuals. Sequenced by immunoSEQ multiplex PCR; TCRdb stores in-frame clones only, minus some. The sample shows millions of clones, over 85% of them seen only once. Sequenced input: naive CD4+ T cells sorted from blood. The subset was: CD45RA+ positively selected. Receptors were obtained from a man aged 18 to 29 in good health.

The chain carries TRBV2 and TRBJ2-5, with 10 bases aligning to TRBD2. V shed 7 bases and J 0 bases; nucleotides not matched to a gene: 5. Germline V gene data show CDR1 as SNHLY and CDR2 as FYNNEI. The CDR3 is 15 amino acids. Here the CDR3 DNA reads TGTGCCAGCACTGGTCTAGCGGGGGACCAAGAGACCCAGTACTTC. It encodes CASTGLAGDQETQYF. The complete variable domain, with remaining parts taken from reference TRBV2 and TRBJ2-5, reads EPEVTQTPSHQVTQMGQEVILRCVPISNHLYFYWYRQILGQKVEFLVSFYNNEISEKSEIFDDQFSVERPDGSNFTLKIRSTKLEDSAMYFCASTGLAGDQETQYFGPGTRLLVL.

The count of this clone is one. This chain links TRBV6-5 with TRBJ2-7, with a weak D call TRBD2 (7 bases). V shed 2 bases and J shed 3 bases, with 14 bases lying between them. This CDR3 is built from 15 residues. Germline V gene data show CDR1 as MNHEY and CDR2 as SVGAGI. The CDR3 DNA reads as TGTGCCAGCAGTTACGTGGAGGGAGGGGGCTACGAGCAGTACTTC. It codes for CASSYVEGGGYEQYF.

Concerning this clone: At the DNA level, this CDR3 is encoded by other sequences in the same sample as well. V is TRBV10-3 and J is TRBJ1-6; D is perhaps TRBD1 (5 bases). CDR3 length equals 16 residues. Trimming cost V 2 bases and J 0 bases, with 8 bases left between them. Per the germline V gene, CDR1 is ENHRY and CDR2 is SYGVKD. CDR3 DNA sequence: TGTGCCATCAGTGAGGGGGGGTCCTCCTATAATTCACCCCTCCACTTT. It yields the protein CAISEGGSSYNSPLHF.

The chain has TRBV30 and TRBJ2-5; D is uncertain. The CDR3 length is 13 residues. The germline gives CDR1 GTSNPN, CDR2 SVGIG (reference sequence). V dropped 4 bases and J dropped 2 bases, with 11 bases sitting between them. The CDR3: CAWNRVFQETQYF. The CDR3 nucleotides are TGTGCCTGGAACCGGGTTTTTCAAGAGACCCAGTACTTC.

Points on this clone: Distinct nucleotide sequences in the sample also encode this CDR3. V is TRBV5-4 and J is TRBJ1-6; no reliable D call. The CDR3 is made up of 14 amino acids. Trimming cost V 0 bases and J 6 bases, with 7 bases left between them. Germline V lookup: CDR1 SGHNT, CDR2 YYREEE (reference sequence). CDR3 bases: TGTGCCAGCAGCTTGGAGCAGCTTAATTCACCCCTCCACTTT. It yields the protein CASSLEQLNSPLHF.

Points on this clone: Different DNA sequences within this sample yield the same CDR3. The CDR3 sequence is CASSLAAYEQYF. The CDR3 bases are TGTGCCAGCAGCTTAGCGGCGTACGAGCAGTACTTC. This chain uses TRBV5-6 with TRBJ2-7, with TRBD2 as a possible D gene (5 bases). The V end was cut by 2 bases, the J end by 4 bases, with 7 bases between. Per the germline V gene, CDR1 is SGHDT and CDR2 is YYEEEE. CDR3 length: 12 residues.

This sequence joins TRBV23-1 and TRBJ1-2, with D uncertain. TRBV23-1 is noted as an ORF with a role that remains uncertain. V was shortened by 4 bases and J by 8 bases, with 14 bases between the two germline ends. This CDR3 is 13 amino acids long. CDR3 bases: TGCGCCAGCAGTCCGAAAAGCGCAGAAGGCTACACCTTC. Its translation: CASSPKSAEGYTF.

This clone was counted once. V usage is TRBV7-9 and J usage is TRBJ2-2; D is undetermined. Germline V CDR1 and CDR2: SEHNR, FQNEAQ (reference sequence). With 2 bases removed from V and 2 bases from J, the gap between germline ends came to 9 bases. This CDR3 spans 15 amino acids. The DNA for the CDR3 is TGTGCCAGCAGCTTAATGCAGGTTAACACCGGGGAGCTGTTTTTT. The encoded protein is CASSLMQVNTGELFF.

The rearrangement uses TRBV6-4 and TRBJ2-1, with D possibly being TRBD2 (5 bases). With 2 bases removed from V and 0 bases from J, the gap between germline ends came to 11 bases. The CDR3 runs 16 residues. Germline lookup yields CDR1 MRHNA and CDR2 SNTAGT. CDR3 in DNA: TGTGCCAGCAGTGACCGGGGTGAGAGCTCCTACAATGAGCAGTTCTTC. This translates into CASSDRGESSYNEQFF.

The J gene is TRBJ1-1, the V gene TRBV19; D is possibly TRBD1 (6 bases). CDR3 length: 14 residues. Per germline, CDR1 LNHDA and CDR2 SQIVND (reference sequence). V lost 0 bases and J lost 3, with 8 bases in between. This CDR3 reads CASSIEQGYTEAFF. CDR3 coding DNA: TGTGCCAGTAGTATAGAACAGGGATACACTGAAGCTTTCTTT.

The rearrangement joins TRBV20-1 to TRBJ1-5; D is unresolved. Germline-derived CDR1 and CDR2 are DFQATT and SNEGSKA (reference sequence). Trimming stripped 3 bases from V and 8 bases from J, with 8 bases between. The CDR3 is made up of 11 amino acids. The CDR3 nucleotides are TGCAGTGCTAGTCGCAGCGAGCCCCAGCATTTT. This gives the protein CSASRSEPQHF.

The rearrangement joins TRBV2 to TRBJ2-5, with D unclear. Germline V gives CDR1 SNHLY, CDR2 FYNNEI. The CDR3 is made up of 11 amino acids. V was cut by 8 bases and J by 4 bases, with 8 bases left in between. CDR3 residues: CASSTGETQYF. The DNA for the CDR3 is TGTGCCAGCTCCACGGGAGAGACCCAGTACTTC.

The V and J genes are TRBV5-8 and TRBJ2-2, with 9 positions matching TRBD1. Germline trimming cut 4 bases from V and 1 base from J; bases unmatched to any gene: 8. The CDR3 totals 17 residues. Germline V gene data show CDR1 as SGHTS and CDR2 as YDEGEE. The CDR3 here is CASSPSRTGVNTGELFF. Here the CDR3 DNA reads TGTGCCAGCAGCCCTTCGAGGACAGGGGTGAACACCGGGGAGCTGTTTTTT. The full variable domain, completed using reference TRBV5-8 and TRBJ2-2, is EAGVTQSPTHLIKTRGQQATLRCSPISGHTSVYWYQQALGLGLQFLLWYDEGEERNRGNFPPRFSGRQFPNYSSELNVNALELEDSALYLCASSPSRTGVNTGELFFGEGSRLTVL.

The rearrangement joins TRBV21-1 to TRBJ1-2. TRBV21-1 corresponds to a pseudogene. The CDR3 covers 13 residues. The chain's CDR3 is CASSKDRVHGYTF. CDR3 sequence (DNA): TGTGCCAGCAGCAAAGATCGGGTCCATGGCTACACCTTC.

This clone was observed a single time. The CDR3 loop reads CASSQGWSLNSPLHF. The DNA of the CDR3 is TGCGCCAGCAGCCAAGGGTGGTCCCTAAATTCACCCCTCCACTTT. This chain uses TRBV4-1 with TRBJ1-6; unclear D gene. This CDR3 comprises 15 residues. V lost 1 base and J lost 7, with 11 bases in between. Germline V gene sequence: CDR1 MGHRA, CDR2 YSYEKL.

The V gene is TRBV27, the J gene TRBJ1-2; D might be TRBD1 (5 bases). Germline values: CDR1 MNHEY, CDR2 SMNVEV (reference sequence). The CDR3 has 12 amino acids. V lost 5 bases and J lost 6, with 10 bases in between. In DNA form, the CDR3 reads TGTGCCAGCAGTGGTAACAGGAATGGCTACACCTTC. Translation gives CASSGNRNGYTF.

This sequence joins TRBV6-4 and TRBJ2-1; D gene ambiguous. V was trimmed by 2 bases and J by 0 bases, leaving 11 bases between them. Germline V gene sequence: CDR1 MRHNA, CDR2 SNTAGT. The CDR3 extends over 16 amino acids. The CDR3 region has the DNA TGTGCCAGCAGTGACAGCCCGAGGAGCTCCTACAATGAGCAGTTCTTC. Encoded protein: CASSDSPRSSYNEQFF.

This chain links TRBV4-1 with TRBJ2-3; tentatively, D is TRBD1 or TRBD2 (5 bases each). The ends were cut back, 1 base at V and 3 bases at J, with 8 bases in the middle. Germline CDR1 MGHRA, CDR2 YSYEKL. The CDR3 sequence is 14 residues long. CDR3 DNA sequence: TGCGCCAGCAGCCAAGGGGACCGTACAGATACGCAGTATTTT. Translation: CASSQGDRTDTQYF.

The chain carries TRBV7-2 and TRBJ2-3, with D possibly being TRBD2 (5 bases). This CDR3 has 13 residues. Trimming removed 1 base at V and 10 bases at J, with 12 bases between. In germline, CDR1 is SGHTA, CDR2 FQGNSA. The CDR3 bases are TGTGCCAGCAGCTTAGTTTTTTCCGGGGCGCAGTATTTT. This sequence encodes CASSLVFSGAQYF.

This chain uses TRBV5-4 with TRBJ2-1; 14 bases agree with TRBD2. Germline CDR1 is SGHNT and CDR2 is YYREEE (reference sequence). This CDR3 has 15 amino acids. J was trimmed by 7 bases and V by 5 bases; bases with no gene match: 5. The CDR3 nucleotides read TGTGCCAGCAGAACGGGACTAGCGGGGGATAATGAGCAGTTCTTC. Translating it yields CASRTGLAGDNEQFF.

The sample holds one count of this clone. The rearrangement joins TRBV27 to TRBJ1-4, with TRBD1 matching 7 bases. The CDR3 contains 16 residues. Per germline, CDR1 MNHEY and CDR2 SMNVEV (reference sequence). With 5 bases clipped from V and 4 bases from J, the junction kept 10 bases outside the gene matches. The CDR3 DNA reads TGTGCCAGCAGTGGAGGACAGGTCGGACATAATGAAAAACTGTTTTTT. Its protein is CASSGGQVGHNEKLFF.

On this clone itself: The sample has other DNA sequences that encode this CDR3 too. The chain joins TRBV7-2 to TRBJ2-7, with D tentatively TRBD2 (5 bases). Trimming stripped 1 base from V and 4 bases from J, with 14 bases between. This CDR3 has 15 amino acids. Germline lookup yields CDR1 SGHTA and CDR2 FQGNSA. The CDR3 DNA follows: TGTGCCAGCAGCTTAGGATCCCGGGGTCGGTACGAGCAGTACTTC. It specifies CASSLGSRGRYEQYF.

The V gene is TRBV21-1, the J gene TRBJ1-4. TRBV21-1 is flagged as a pseudogene. The length of the CDR3 is 11 residues. The CDR3 spells CASSAYEKLFF. CDR3 DNA sequence: TGTGCCAGCAGCGCTTATGAAAAACTGTTTTTT.

The V gene is TRBV5-1, the J gene TRBJ2-7, with TRBD1 matching over 7 bases. In germline, CDR1 is SGHRS, CDR2 YFSETQ. The CDR3 extends over 15 amino acids. V lost 7 bases and J lost 0; bases outside the gene matches: 10. The CDR3 is CASGKGGRDSYEQYF. Written as DNA, the CDR3 is TGCGCCAGCGGCAAAGGGGGCAGGGACTCCTACGAGCAGTACTTC.

The rearrangement uses TRBV11-2 and TRBJ2-7; D perhaps matches TRBD1 (5 bases). Trimming cost V 3 bases and J 5 bases, with 8 bases left between them. Germline V gene lookup returns CDR1 SGHAT and CDR2 FQNNGV. This CDR3 is built from 12 residues. CDR3 protein: CASSFDRDEQYF. CDR3 nucleotide sequence: TGTGCCAGCAGCTTTGACAGAGACGAGCAGTACTTC.